This record covers a single T cell receptor beta chain. The count of this clone is one. The target of this receptor is not known. No base-level quality is on record; no much larger clone is a single base apart. The data originate from a study of T cell changes during pregnancy in multiple sclerosis (dated 2019 in TCRdb). Looking at the study overall: Changes in the T cell repertoire over the course of pregnancy were examined in this study in women with multiple sclerosis.

The library was built by means of the immunoSEQ multiplex PCR assay. The table was pulled from immuneACCESS by TCRdb, which kept in-frame rearrangements only. Such tables lose some clones; where checked, under half of the loss comes from unresolved V genes, and the rest has no known cause. The sample contains approximately 63,000 clones, roughly 92% of them found a single time. 2% to 3% of the sample goes to the ten largest clones. Trimming takes 7 bases off V and 4 bases off J; junction bases not matched to a gene: 3. The germline V gene yields SGHTS for CDR1 and YDEGEE for CDR2. The CDR3 starts with the cysteine, ends with the phenylalanine, and has 13 residues. The entry retains the CDR3 DNA only, 39 bases that are in frame from base 1.

This receptor was obtained from a female donor with multiple sclerosis, enrolled in a pregnancy study. Sequencing used CD8+ T cells from peripheral blood mononuclear cells, obtained in the third trimester of pregnancy. The chain is assembled from TRBV5-8 and TRBJ2-1, with 9 central nucleotides matching TRBD2. The CDR3 protein sequence reads: CASPTSGYNEQFF. The sequenced DNA: TGTGCCAGCCCGACTAGCGGTTACAATGAGCAGTTCTTC.